This TCR beta chain comes out of a study of cytomegalovirus exposure and HLA in healthy donors. Study in general: When 350 to 500 donors were genotyped, approximately 80% of them were found to fall in the Caucasian-associated ancestry cluster. Study-wide points: Across all donors, roughly uniform sequencing depth was an assumption of the presence/absence analyses.

Germline lookup yields CDR1 SGHRS and CDR2 YFSETQ. The CDR3 contains 16 residues. The junction had 11 bases not matched to a gene; V was cut back by 3 bases and J by 4 bases. Concerning this clone itself: Its antigen is still unknown.

Vbeta (60) and Jbeta (13) primers were used in the PCR. TCRdb's copy holds only in-frame clones and misses some; the assay was immunoSEQ multiplex PCR. The sample consists of around 110,000 clones, around a tenth of them appearing once. The clonotype was recovered from a man in his thirties or forties in good health and CMV-seronegative. This sequence joins TRBV5-1 and TRBJ2-5, with TRBD2 matching 8 bases. Sequencing used PBMCs. CDR3 region: CASSSGGLEGGETQYF. For the CDR3, the DNA is TGCGCCAGCAGCTCGGGGGGACTAGAGGGAGGAGAGACCCAGTACTTC.